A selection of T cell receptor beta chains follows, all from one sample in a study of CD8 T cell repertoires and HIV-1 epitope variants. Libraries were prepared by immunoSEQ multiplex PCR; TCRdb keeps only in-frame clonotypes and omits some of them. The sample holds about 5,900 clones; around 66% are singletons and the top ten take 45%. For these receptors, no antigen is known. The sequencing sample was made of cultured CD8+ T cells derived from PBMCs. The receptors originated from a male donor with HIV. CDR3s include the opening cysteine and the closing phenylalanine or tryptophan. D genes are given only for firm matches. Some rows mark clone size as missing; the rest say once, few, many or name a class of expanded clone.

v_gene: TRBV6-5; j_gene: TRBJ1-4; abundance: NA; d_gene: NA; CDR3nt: TGTGCCAGCAGCCCGGACAGTTTAAATGAAAAACTGTTTTTT; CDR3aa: CASSPDSLNEKLFF
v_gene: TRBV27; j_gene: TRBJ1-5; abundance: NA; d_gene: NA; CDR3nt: TGTGCCAGCAGTTTAGACGGAGATAGCAATCAGCCCCAGCATTTT; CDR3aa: CASSLDGDSNQPQHF
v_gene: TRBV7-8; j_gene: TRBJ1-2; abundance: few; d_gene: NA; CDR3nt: TGTGCCAGCAGCTTAGAAGAGGTTTCGAACTATGGCTACACCTTC; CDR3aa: CASSLEEVSNYGYTF
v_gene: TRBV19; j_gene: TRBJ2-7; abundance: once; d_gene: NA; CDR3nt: TGTGCCAGTAGTATCGTCGACAGCTACGAGCAGTACTTC; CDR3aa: CASSIVDSYEQYF
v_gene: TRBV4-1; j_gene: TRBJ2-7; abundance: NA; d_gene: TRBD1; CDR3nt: TGCGCCAGCAGCCAAGATTGGACAGGGGGAGCAGATTTCCTTTACGAGCAGTACTTC; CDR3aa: CASSQDWTGGADFLYEQYF
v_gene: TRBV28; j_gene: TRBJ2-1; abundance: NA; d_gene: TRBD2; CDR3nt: TGTGCCAGCAGGAGCCGACTAGCGGCCCTCAATGAGCAGTTCTTC; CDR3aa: CASRSRLAALNEQFF
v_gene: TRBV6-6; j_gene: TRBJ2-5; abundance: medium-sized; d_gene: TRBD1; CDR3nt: TGTGCCAGCAGTCAGGGACAGGGGGCGTTTTCCGAGACCCAGTACTTC; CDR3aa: CASSQGQGAFSETQYF
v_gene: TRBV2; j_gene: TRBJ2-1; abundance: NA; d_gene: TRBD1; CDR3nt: TGTGCCAGCAGTGAAAGACAGGGGGCAAGGAATGAGCAGTTCTTC; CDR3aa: CASSERQGARNEQFF
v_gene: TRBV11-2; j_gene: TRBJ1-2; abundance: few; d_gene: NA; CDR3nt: TGTGCCAGCAGCTTACAGGTGCCAGGGGAAGGCTACACCTTC; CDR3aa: CASSLQVPGEGYTF
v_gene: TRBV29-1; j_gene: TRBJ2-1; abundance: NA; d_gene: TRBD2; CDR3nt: TGCAGCGTGGATAGCGGGGGGGCCTACAATGAGCAGTTCTTC; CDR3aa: CSVDSGGAYNEQFF
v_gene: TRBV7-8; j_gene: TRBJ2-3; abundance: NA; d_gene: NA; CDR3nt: TGTGCCAGCAGCGCGAGTGTCTCGGGCACAGATACGCAGTATTTT; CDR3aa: CASSASVSGTDTQYF
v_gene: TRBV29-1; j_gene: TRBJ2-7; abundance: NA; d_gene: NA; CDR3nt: TGCAGCGTTGAAAGTGGGGGGTACGAGCAGTACTTC; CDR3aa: CSVESGGYEQYF
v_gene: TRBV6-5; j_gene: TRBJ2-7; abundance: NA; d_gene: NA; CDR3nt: TGTGCCAGCAGTCCCTCCTGGGGCACCTACGAGCAGTACTTC; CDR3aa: CASSPSWGTYEQYF
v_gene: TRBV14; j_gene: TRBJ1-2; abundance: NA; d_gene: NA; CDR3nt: TGTGCCAGCAGCCCCATGGAGACCACGAACTATGGCTACACCTTC; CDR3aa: CASSPMETTNYGYTF
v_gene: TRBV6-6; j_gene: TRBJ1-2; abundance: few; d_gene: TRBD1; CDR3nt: TGTGCCAGCAGTTACGGGACAGGGGCTCTTCACTATGGCTACACCTTC; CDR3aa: CASSYGTGALHYGYTF
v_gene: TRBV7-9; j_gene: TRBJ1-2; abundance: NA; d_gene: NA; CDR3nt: TGTGCCAGCACCTTCCTCGGGAACTATGGCTACACCTTC; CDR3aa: CASTFLGNYGYTF
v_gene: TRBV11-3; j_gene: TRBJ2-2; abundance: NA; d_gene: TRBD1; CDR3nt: TGTGCCAGCAGCCCGGACAGGGCGAACACCGGGGAGCTGTTTTTT; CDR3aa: CASSPDRANTGELFF
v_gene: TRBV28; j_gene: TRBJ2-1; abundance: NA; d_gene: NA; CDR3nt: TGTGCCAGCAGTTTATCGGTTTATGAGCAGTTCTTC; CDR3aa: CASSLSVYEQFF
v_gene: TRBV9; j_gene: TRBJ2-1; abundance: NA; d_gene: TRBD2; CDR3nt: TGTGCCAGCAGCCCGTGGACTAGCGGTCTATTCAATGAGCAGTTCTTC; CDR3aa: CASSPWTSGLFNEQFF
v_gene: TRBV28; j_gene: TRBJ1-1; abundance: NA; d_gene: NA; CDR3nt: TGTGCCAGCAGCTCGGGGGGGGAGGGACCTAGAGCTTTCTTT; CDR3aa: CASSSGGEGPRAFF
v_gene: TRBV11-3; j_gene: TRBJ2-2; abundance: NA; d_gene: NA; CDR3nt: TGTGCCAGCAGCTTAGATCGGCGGGACAGTTCCATCCCGGGCACCGGGGAGCTGTTTTTT; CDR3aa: CASSLDRRDSSIPGTGELFF
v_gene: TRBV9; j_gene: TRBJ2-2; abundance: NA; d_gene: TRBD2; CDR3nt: TGTGCCAGCAGCTCCCCCCAGAGGGGACTAAGGAACACCGGGGAGCTGTTTTTT; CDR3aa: CASSSPQRGLRNTGELFF
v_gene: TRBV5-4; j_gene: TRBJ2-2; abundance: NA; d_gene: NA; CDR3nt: TGTGCCAGCAGCTTGGCACGGAGGGGGCGCACCGGGGAGCTGTTTTTT; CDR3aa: CASSLARRGRTGELFF
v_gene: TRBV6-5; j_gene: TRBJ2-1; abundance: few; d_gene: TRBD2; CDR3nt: TGTGCCAGCAGTTACTCCCCTAGCGGGAGAAACAATGAGCAGTTCTTC; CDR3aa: CASSYSPSGRNNEQFF
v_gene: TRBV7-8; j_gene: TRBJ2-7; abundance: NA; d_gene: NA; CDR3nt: TGTGCCAGCAGCTGGCAGGACGCGACTCGGGTCGAGCAGTACTTC; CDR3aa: CASSWQDATRVEQYF
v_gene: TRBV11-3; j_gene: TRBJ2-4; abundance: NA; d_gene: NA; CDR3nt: TGTGCCAGCAGCTTAAGTAGGACCCGAATAGCCAAAAACATTCAGTACTTC; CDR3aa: CASSLSRTRIAKNIQYF
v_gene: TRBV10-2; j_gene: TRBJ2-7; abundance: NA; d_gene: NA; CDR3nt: TGCGCCAGCAGTGATGAGGTCCTCTACGAGCAGTACTTC; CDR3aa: CASSDEVLYEQYF
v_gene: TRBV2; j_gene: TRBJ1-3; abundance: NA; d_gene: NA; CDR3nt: TGTGCCAGCAGTACCGGACCCGGAGGAGGAAACACCATATATTTT; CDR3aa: CASSTGPGGGNTIYF
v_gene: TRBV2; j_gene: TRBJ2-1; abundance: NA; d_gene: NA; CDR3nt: TGTGCCAGCAGTGATCAGTCCGGACCAAATGAGCAGTTCTTC; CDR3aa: CASSDQSGPNEQFF
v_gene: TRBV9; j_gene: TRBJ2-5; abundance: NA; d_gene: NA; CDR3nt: TGTGCCAGCACCAGCCCGAGGACCCAGTACTTC; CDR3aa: CASTSPRTQYF
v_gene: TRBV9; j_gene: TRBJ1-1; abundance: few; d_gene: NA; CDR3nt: TGTGCCAGCAGCGTAGGTACGGGGTCGAACACTGAAGCTTTCTTT; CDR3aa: CASSVGTGSNTEAFF
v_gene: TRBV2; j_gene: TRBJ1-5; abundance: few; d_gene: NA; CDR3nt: TGTGCCAGCAAACTAGACAGGCTTAGCAATCAGCCCCAGCATTTT; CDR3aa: CASKLDRLSNQPQHF
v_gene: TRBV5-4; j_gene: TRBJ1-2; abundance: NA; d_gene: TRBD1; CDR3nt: TGTGCCAGCAGCTTCTCGGGACAGTTCTATGGCTACACCTTC; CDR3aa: CASSFSGQFYGYTF
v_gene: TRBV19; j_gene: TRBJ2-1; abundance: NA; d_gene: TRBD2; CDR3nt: TGTGCCAGTACCCCCGGGACTAGCGGGCATGAGCAGTTCTTC; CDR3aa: CASTPGTSGHEQFF
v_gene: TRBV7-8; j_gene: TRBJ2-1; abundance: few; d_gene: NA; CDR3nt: TGTGCCAGCAGCCGGTGGGACACCCCCAATGAGCAGTTCTTC; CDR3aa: CASSRWDTPNEQFF
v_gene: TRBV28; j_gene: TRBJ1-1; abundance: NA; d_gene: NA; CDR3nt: TGTGCCAGCAGTTTATTGGTCACGAACACTGAAGCTTTCTTT; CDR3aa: CASSLLVTNTEAFF
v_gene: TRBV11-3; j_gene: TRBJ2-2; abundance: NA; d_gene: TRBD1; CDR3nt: TGTGCCAGCAGCTTCGGGGACAGGGACGGGGAGCTGTTTTTT; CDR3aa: CASSFGDRDGELFF
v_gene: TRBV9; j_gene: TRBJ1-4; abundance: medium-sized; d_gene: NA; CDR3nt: TGTGCCAGCAGCGAGGGGGGTGACAAAGCAGAAAAACTGTTTTTT; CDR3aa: CASSEGGDKAEKLFF
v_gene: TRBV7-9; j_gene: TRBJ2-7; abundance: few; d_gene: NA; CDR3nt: TGTGCCAGCAGCTTAGGAGAAGGGTCCTACGAGCAGTACTTC; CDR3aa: CASSLGEGSYEQYF
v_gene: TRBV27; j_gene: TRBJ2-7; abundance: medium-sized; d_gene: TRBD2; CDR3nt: TGTGCCAGCAGTCTCATAGCGGGAGGGCCCGAGCAGTACTTC; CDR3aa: CASSLIAGGPEQYF
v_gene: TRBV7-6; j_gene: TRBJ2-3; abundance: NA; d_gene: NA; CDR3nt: TGTGCCAGCAGCCTTGGAGGGGGCGCAGATACGCAGTATTTT; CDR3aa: CASSLGGGADTQYF
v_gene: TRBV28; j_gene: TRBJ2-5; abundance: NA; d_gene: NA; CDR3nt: TGTGCCAGCAGCCCAGGACAGCTTCAAGAGACCCAGTACTTC; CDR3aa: CASSPGQLQETQYF
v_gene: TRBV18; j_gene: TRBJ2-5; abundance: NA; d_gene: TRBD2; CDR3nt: TGTGCCAGCTCACCCAGCGGGGGCAGGGAGACCCAGTACTTC; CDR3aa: CASSPSGGRETQYF
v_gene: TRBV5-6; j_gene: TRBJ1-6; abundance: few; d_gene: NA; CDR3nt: TGTGCCAGCAGCGGGACCGACAGTCGACCCCTCCACTTT; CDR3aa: CASSGTDSRPLHF
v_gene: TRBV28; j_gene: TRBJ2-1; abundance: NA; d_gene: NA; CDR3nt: TGTGCCAGCAGTTTGCTAGCAGAATACAATGAGCAGTTCTTC; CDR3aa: CASSLLAEYNEQFF
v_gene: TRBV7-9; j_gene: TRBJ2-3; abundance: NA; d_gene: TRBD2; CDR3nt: TGTGCCAGCAACCGACTAGCGGGACCGGATACGCAGTATTTT; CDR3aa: CASNRLAGPDTQYF
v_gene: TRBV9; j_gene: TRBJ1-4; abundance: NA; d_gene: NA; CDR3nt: TGTGCCAGCAGCCGAACCGGGACTAATGAAAAACTGTTTTTT; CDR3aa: CASSRTGTNEKLFF
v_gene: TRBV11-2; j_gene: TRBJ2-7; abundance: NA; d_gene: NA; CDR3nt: TGTGCCAGCAGCGGTTGGAGTAATCCCTACGAGCAGTACTTC; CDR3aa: CASSGWSNPYEQYF
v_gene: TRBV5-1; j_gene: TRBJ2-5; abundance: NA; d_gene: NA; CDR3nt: TGCGCCAGCAGCTTGGGGGCTAGCGAACAAGAGACCCAGTACTTC; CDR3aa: CASSLGASEQETQYF
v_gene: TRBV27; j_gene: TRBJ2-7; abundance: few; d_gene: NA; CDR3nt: TGTGCCAGCAGTTTATCGGAGGGGACTGTATCCTACGAGCAGTACTTC; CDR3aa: CASSLSEGTVSYEQYF
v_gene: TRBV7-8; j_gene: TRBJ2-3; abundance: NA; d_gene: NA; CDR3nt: TGTGCCAGCAGCTTTACCGCGCCTACAGATACGCAGTATTTT; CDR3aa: CASSFTAPTDTQYF
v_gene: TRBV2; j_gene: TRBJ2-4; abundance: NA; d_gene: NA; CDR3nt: TGTGCCAGCAGTGTCCTGGGGGTTGGCAAAAACATTCAGTACTTC; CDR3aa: CASSVLGVGKNIQYF
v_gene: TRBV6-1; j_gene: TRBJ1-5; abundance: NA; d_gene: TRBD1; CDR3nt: TGTGCCAGCAACTACAGGGGAGGCAGCAATCAGCCCCAGCATTTT; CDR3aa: CASNYRGGSNQPQHF
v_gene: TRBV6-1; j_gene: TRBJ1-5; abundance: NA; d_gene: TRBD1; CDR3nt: TGTGCCAGCAGTGAAGGACAGGGGGCTGAGAAGCCCCAGCATTTT; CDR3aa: CASSEGQGAEKPQHF